The 27 T cell receptor beta chains below come from one sample, sequenced in a study of regulatory and conventional T cells in RAG deficiency. The repertoire was sequenced with immunoSEQ multiplex PCR; TCRdb's copy has only in-frame clones and lacks some. The sample lists roughly 10,000 clones; 90% to 95% were seen once. Blood CD4+ CD25-low CD127-high conventional T cells supplied the genomic DNA template. The specimen was CD4+ effector T cells sorted from blood. The receptors were gathered from a human donor with RAG deficiency presenting as severe combined immunodeficiency.

The chain uses TRBV18 and TRBJ2-5, with a tentative D call TRBD2 (5 bases). The germline CDR1 and CDR2 sequences are KGHSH and LQKENI. The CDR3 sequence is 12 residues long. Trimming removed 2 bases at V and 4 bases at J, with 5 bases between. The CDR3 region is CASSPEGETQYF. The CDR3 bases are TGTGCCAGCTCACCAGAGGGAGAGACCCAGTACTTC.

The chain carries TRBV18 and TRBJ2-7; 7 bases are shared with TRBD1. The trim removed 6 bases at V and 6 bases at J, leaving 2 bases unmatched. CDR1 and CDR2 from the germline V gene are KGHSH and LQKENI. This CDR3 contains 11 residues. The CDR3 DNA reads TGTGCCAGCTCCCGACAGGGCGAGCAGTACTTC. This gives the protein CASSRQGEQYF.

This clone has just one count. The chain joins TRBV28 to TRBJ2-5, with D possibly being TRBD1 or TRBD2 (6 bases each). The ends were cut back, 3 bases at V and 5 bases at J, with 13 bases in the middle. Germline lookup yields CDR1 MDHEN and CDR2 SYDVKM. This CDR3 spans 14 amino acids. This CDR3 reads CASSFGGHEETQYF. DNA for the CDR3: TGTGCCAGCAGTTTTGGGGGGCATGAGGAGACCCAGTACTTC. Full variable domain (rest looked up from reference TRBV28 and TRBJ2-5): DVKVTQSSRYLVKRTGEKVFLECVQDMDHENMFWYRQDPGLGLRLIYFSYDVKMKEKGDIPEGYSVSREKKERFSLILESASTNQTSMYLCASSFGGHEETQYFGPGTRLLVL.

This clone appeared a single time. This rearrangement joins TRBV7-2 to TRBJ2-3; D is undetermined. CDR3 length: 12 amino acids. Germline V CDR1 and CDR2: SGHTA, FQGNSA. Trimming took off 1 base at V and 2 bases at J, with 1 base between the two ends. The DNA for the CDR3 is TGTGCCAGCAGCTTAGACACAGATACGCAGTATTTT. Translating gives CASSLDTDTQYF.

The chain couples TRBV5-6 to TRBJ1-2; D is undetermined. Germline CDR1 is SGHDT and CDR2 is YYEEEE. This CDR3 is built from 13 residues. V shed 2 bases and J shed 2 bases, with 7 bases lying between them. This chain's CDR3 is CASSFGGNYGYTF. Here the CDR3 DNA reads TGTGCCAGCAGCTTCGGAGGAAACTATGGCTACACCTTC.

The chain links TRBV7-3 to TRBJ2-2; D possibly corresponds to TRBD1 (6 bases). Between the trimmed V and J ends, which lost 5 bases and 0 bases, there was a span of 13 bases. From germline, CDR1 is SGHTA and CDR2 FQGTGA. The CDR3 extends over 16 amino acids. The CDR3 nucleotides read TGTGCCAGCAGCCCCCAGGGGCCTGCGAACACCGGGGAGCTGTTTTTT. Translated, it gives CASSPQGPANTGELFF.

This rearrangement joins TRBV28 to TRBJ2-3; D is possibly TRBD1 (6 bases). The CDR3 spans 16 residues. V was pared by 3 bases and J by 4 bases, with 17 bases between. Germline CDR1 reads MDHEN; CDR2 reads SYDVKM. DNA of the CDR3: TGTGCCAGCAGTTTCCGAGGACAGATAGAACCAGATACGCAGTATTTT. Amino acids: CASSFRGQIEPDTQYF. Full variable domain (rest looked up from reference TRBV28 and TRBJ2-3): DVKVTQSSRYLVKRTGEKVFLECVQDMDHENMFWYRQDPGLGLRLIYFSYDVKMKEKGDIPEGYSVSREKKERFSLILESASTNQTSMYLCASSFRGQIEPDTQYFGPGTRLTVL.

The CDR3 region has the DNA TGTGCCACCAGCAGAGATTTGATTCGTTGGACCCGGTCGTACGAGCAGTACTTC. Translating it yields CATSRDLIRWTRSYEQYF. The chain uses TRBV15 and TRBJ2-7; D is undetermined. The CDR3 totals 18 residues. Trimming cost V 0 bases and J 4 bases, with 22 bases left between them. CDR1 is LNHNV and CDR2 is YYDKDF in the germline V gene (reference sequence).

The chain has TRBV11-2 and TRBJ2-5; D gene unclear. Trimming stripped 2 bases from V and 4 bases from J, with 2 bases between. Per germline, CDR1 SGHAT and CDR2 FQNNGV. There are 11 residues in the CDR3. DNA for the CDR3: TGTGCCAGCAGCTTACGAGAGACCCAGTACTTC. Its protein is CASSLRETQYF.

J is TRBJ2-2 and V is TRBV6-6; 7 bases fit TRBD1. Germline-derived CDR1 and CDR2 are MNHNY and SVGAGI (reference sequence). J lost 1 base, V lost 2 bases, and 4 bases had no gene match. The CDR3 extends over 16 amino acids. CDR3 loop: CASSYTRTGNTGELFF. CDR3 sequence (DNA): TGTGCCAGCAGTTACACCCGGACAGGGAACACCGGGGAGCTGTTTTTT.

The chain combines TRBV18 with TRBJ2-2; D gene ambiguous. Germline CDR1 KGHSH, CDR2 LQKENI. There are 12 residues in the CDR3. Trimming removed 6 bases at V and 1 base at J, with 3 bases between. The CDR3 DNA reads TGTGCCAGCTCGGAGAACACCGGGGAGCTGTTTTTT. It encodes CASSENTGELFF.

This clone was seen just once. This rearrangement joins TRBV5-1 to TRBJ2-7, with D perhaps matching TRBD1 (6 bases). Germline V gives CDR1 SGHRS, CDR2 YFSETQ. Trimming cost V 0 bases and J 3 bases, with 13 bases left between them. This CDR3 is built from 15 residues. The CDR3 protein is CASSLGLADSYEQYF. CDR3 nucleotides: TGCGCCAGCAGCTTGGGTCTGGCGGACAGCTACGAGCAGTACTTC.

The J gene is TRBJ2-5, the V gene TRBV10-3, with 9 nucleotides matching TRBD1. The ends lost 7 bases at V and 5 bases at J; junction bases unmatched: 2. Germline loops: CDR1 ENHRY, CDR2 SYGVKD. The CDR3 is 12 residues long. CDR3 protein: CAIKGTGETQYF. The CDR3 nucleotides read TGTGCCATCAAGGGGACAGGGGAGACCCAGTACTTC.

This clone was detected once. The rearrangement joins TRBV18 to TRBJ2-2; D call uncertain. Germline V lookup: CDR1 KGHSH, CDR2 LQKENI. Trimming shortened V by 3 bases and J by 2 bases, and 4 bases separated the two germline ends. CDR3 size: 13 residues. The chain's CDR3 is CASSPPNTGELFF. CDR3 in DNA: TGTGCCAGCTCACCCCCCAACACCGGGGAGCTGTTTTTT.

The chain joins TRBV7-2 to TRBJ1-2; D is uncertain. The CDR3 extends over 12 amino acids. The V end was cut by 3 bases, the J end by 2 bases, with 4 bases between. Germline V gives CDR1 SGHTA, CDR2 FQGNSA. CDR3 DNA sequence: TGTGCCAGCAGCTTGGACAACTATGGCTACACCTTC. It is translated as CASSLDNYGYTF. The whole variable domain, filled in from reference TRBV7-2 and TRBJ1-2, reads GAGVSQSPSNKVTEKGKDVELRCDPISGHTALYWYRQSLGQGLEFLIYFQGNSAPDKSGLPSDRFSAERTGGSVSTLTIQRTQQEDSAVYLCASSLDNYGYTFGSGTRLTVV.

The chain has TRBV14 and TRBJ2-5; possibly TRBD1 for D (5 bases). The ends were cut back, 0 bases at V and 5 bases at J, with 16 bases in the middle. The CDR3 sequence is 16 residues long. Germline CDR1 is SGHDN and CDR2 is FVKESK. CDR3: CASSQEAKGLRETQYF. The CDR3 DNA is TGTGCCAGCAGCCAAGAGGCAAAGGGGTTAAGGGAGACCCAGTACTTC.

In the case of this clone: The junction and the germline gene differ at one end; a read error may be behind it. CDR3 bases: TGCAGTGCTAGGACGGCGGGAGGGGTATTC. Translation gives CSARTAGGVF. V is TRBV20-1 and J is TRBJ1-2; weak D call: TRBD1 (5 bases). Germline loops: CDR1 DFQATT, CDR2 SNEGSKA (reference sequence). This CDR3 is built from 10 residues.

The rearrangement joins TRBV4-1 to TRBJ2-7; maybe TRBD2 (5 bases). CDR1 is MGHRA and CDR2 is YSYEKL in the germline V gene. The CDR3 is made up of 16 amino acids. V shed 4 bases and J shed 7 bases, with 23 bases lying between them. The CDR3 DNA reads TGCGCCAGCAGCCTGGGAGATGACCGGCCCCTTTGGGAGCAGTACTTC. This encodes CASSLGDDRPLWEQYF.

The CDR3 here is CASSYFLTDTQYF. CDR3 DNA sequence: TGTGCCAGCAGTTACTTCCTCACAGATACGCAGTATTTT. The V gene is TRBV6-5, the J gene TRBJ2-3; D call uncertain. CDR3 size: 13 residues. The V end lost 1 base, the J end lost 2 bases, and 4 bases lay between the germline ends. Germline loops: CDR1 MNHEY, CDR2 SVGAGI.

The chain recombines TRBV6-4 with TRBJ2-1, with 7 bases lining up with TRBD1. The CDR3 is 15 residues long. CDR1 and CDR2 from the germline V gene are MRHNA and SNTAGT. Germline trimming cut 0 bases from V and 4 bases from J; bases unmatched to any gene: 3. In DNA, the CDR3 is TGTGCCAGCAGTGACTCGGGGACAGTTTACAATGAGCAGTTCTTC. It encodes CASSDSGTVYNEQFF.

As concerns this clone: The sample holds other DNA sequences that translate to the same CDR3. The chain has TRBV5-1 and TRBJ2-5, with a possible D match to TRBD1 (5 bases). Germline CDR1 SGHRS, CDR2 YFSETQ. Deletions cut 0 bases from V and 5 bases from J, with 5 bases between. The CDR3 consists of 12 residues. CDR3 amino acids: CASSLDRETQYF. Written as DNA, the CDR3 is TGCGCCAGCAGCTTGGACAGGGAGACCCAGTACTTC. The whole variable domain, remainder taken from reference TRBV5-1 and TRBJ2-5, is KAGVTQTPRYLIKTRGQQVTLSCSPISGHRSVSWYQQTPGQGLQFLFEYFSETQRNKGNFPGRFSGRQFSNSRSEMNVSTLELGDSALYLCASSLDRETQYFGPGTRLLVL.

The genes are TRBV4-1 and TRBJ2-5; 8 nucleotides agree with TRBD1. The germline V gene has CDR1 MGHRA and CDR2 YSYEKL. CDR3 length: 16 amino acids. With V trimmed by 1 base and J by 5 bases, 9 bases remained unmatched. CDR3 DNA: TGCGCCAGCAGCCAAGGGAGCCAGGGGGCCTGGGAGACCCAGTACTTC. This gives the protein CASSQGSQGAWETQYF.

This clone was counted between two and nine times. The chain combines TRBV19 with TRBJ1-3; TRBD1 agrees at 9 bases. This CDR3 is built from 17 residues. From germline, CDR1 is LNHDA and CDR2 SQIVND (reference sequence). Trimming cost V 5 bases and J 0 bases; bases outside gene matches: 8. CDR3 amino acids: CASSPGTGFPSGNTIYF. CDR3 nucleotide sequence: TGTGCCAGTAGTCCAGGGACAGGGTTCCCCTCTGGAAACACCATATATTTT.

The chain combines TRBV19 with TRBJ2-7, with D perhaps matching TRBD2 (5 bases). The CDR3 covers 12 residues. In germline, CDR1 is LNHDA, CDR2 SQIVND (reference sequence). V gave up 6 bases and J gave up 5 bases, with 11 bases separating them. The DNA for the CDR3 is TGTGCCAGTAGGGGGAGATTAGACGAGCAGTACTTC. This translates into CASRGRLDEQYF.

The chain couples TRBV25-1 to TRBJ2-5; 9 bases agree with TRBD1. Germline trimming cut 4 bases from V and 5 bases from J; bases unmatched to any gene: 5. Germline V gives CDR1 MGHDK, CDR2 SYGVNS. The CDR3 has 14 amino acids. The CDR3 DNA reads TGTGCCAGCAGTGTCACAGGGGGCCAGGAGACCCAGTACTTC. It yields the protein CASSVTGGQETQYF.

The rearrangement joins TRBV10-1 to TRBJ2-1; a possible D gene is TRBD1 (5 bases). Trimming stripped 6 bases from V and 7 bases from J, with 10 bases between. This CDR3 has 12 amino acids. CDR1 is WNHNN and CDR2 is SYGVQD in the germline V gene (reference sequence). In DNA, the CDR3 is TGCGCCAGCAGCCGTCAGGGTAATGAGCAGTTCTTC. Translating gives CASSRQGNEQFF.

The J gene is TRBJ2-7, the V gene TRBV4-3, with D possibly matching TRBD2 (6 bases). The CDR3 length is 15 residues. The V gene lost 0 bases and the J gene lost 3 bases, with 12 bases spanning the gap. Germline-derived CDR1 and CDR2 are LGHNA and YSLEER. CDR3 residues: CASSQDWTDYYEQYF. The CDR3 DNA reads TGCGCCAGCAGCCAAGATTGGACGGACTACTACGAGCAGTACTTC.